The sequence of this T cell receptor beta chain was determined in a study of tumor-infiltrating lymphocytes in oesophageal squamous cell carcinoma. TCRdb processed the PCR reads anew with MiXCR; each CDR3 protein has one entry. The sample carries about 12,000 distinct CDR3 sequences, over 50% recorded once. What was sequenced was esophageal tumor tissue. The receptor's source is a female donor with esophageal squamous cell carcinoma.

The CDR3 is CASSPGAGENEQFF. CDR3 nucleotide sequence: TGCGCCAGCAGCCCCGGGGCCGGCGAGAATGAGCAGTTCTTC. The rearrangement links TRBV4-1 to TRBJ2-1; D may be TRBD1 or TRBD2 (5 bases each). CDR1 is MGHRA, CDR2 YSYEKL, per germline. This CDR3 comprises 14 residues. V lost 4 bases and J 7 bases, leaving 14 bases between the germline ends.